This T cell receptor (beta chain) was obtained from a study of blood T cells in healthy people across ages. Study results and caveats: Roughly linear declines in TCR beta diversity per million T cells occurred with age. Relative to aged donors, long-lived donors carried more naive CD4+ cells and displayed higher diversity.

The sample holds a few counts of this clonotype. Its antigen is currently unknown. Germline and junction disagree at one end, which may indicate a read error. Together with a sample-barcoded 5' primer, a J-beta primer mix was included in a second PCR lasting about 7 to 11 cycles. TCRdb independently ran MiXCR on the 5' RACE reads; one entry per CDR3 protein. The table lists more than 650,000 distinct CDR3 sequences, around a fifth of them singletons. The CDR3 has 11 amino acids. CDR1 is DFQATT and CDR2 is SNEGSKA in the germline V gene (reference sequence). The chain combines TRBV20-1 with TRBJ2-4; TRBD2 is a possible D gene (5 bases). The sequenced material came from blood. This receptor was identified in a man between 70 and 80 years old in good health. The CDR3 is CSTRDPNIQYF. The DNA of the CDR3 is TGCAGTACTAGAGATCCAAACATTCAGTACTTC.